The clone carrying this T cell receptor (beta chain) was seen only a few times. Clones were read by immunoSEQ multiplex PCR, and TCRdb kept only the in-frame ones, dropping some. The sample has around 200,000 clones, 80% to 85% seen once. The data stem from a study of blood T cell repertoires in COVID-19. As for the study in general: Sites across the United States, Italy and Spain contributed samples from acute and convalescent COVID-19.

The CDR3 is 15 residues long. V lost 3 bases and J 10 bases, leaving 19 bases between the germline ends. CDR1 SGHDN and CDR2 FVKESK come from the germline V gene. The sequence was obtained from a man aged 50 or older with active or convalescent COVID-19. This rearrangement joins TRBV14 to TRBJ2-1; TRBD1 is a possible D gene (6 bases). Sequenced sample: peripheral blood. The CDR3 loop reads CASSHRGMDHGEQFF. DNA for the CDR3: TGTGCCAGCAGCCACAGGGGTATGGACCACGGAGAGCAGTTCTTC. The complete variable domain, with remaining parts taken from reference TRBV14 and TRBJ2-1, reads EAGVTQFPSHSVIEKGQTVTLRCDPISGHDNLYWYRRVMGKEIKFLLHFVKESKQDESGMPNNRFLAERTGGTYSTLKVQPAELEDSGVYFCASSHRGMDHGEQFFGPGTRLTVL.